This TCR beta chain emerged from a study of a mutant IDH1 vaccine in newly diagnosed glioma. CDR1 and CDR2 from the germline V gene are MGHRA and YSYEKL. Trimming cost V 5 bases and J 3 bases, with 17 bases left between them. The CDR3 spans 16 residues. Note on this clone: Its antigen is still unknown.

The time point denotes: week 5, during vaccination. Doses consisted of 300 ug of mutant IDH1 20-mer peptide each, paired with topical imiquimod. The table came from immunoSEQ multiplex PCR; TCRdb's copy has only in-frame clones and leaves some out. The repertoire includes around 34,000 clones, more than 55% of them detected once, and roughly 9.6% sits in the top ten. The specimen comprised PBMCs, sampled from a glioma patient whose treatment included an IDH1 peptide vaccine. The rearrangement uses TRBV4-1 and TRBJ1-3; a possible D gene is TRBD1 (6 bases). The source of this sequence is a woman under 30 with glioma. The DNA of the CDR3 is TGCGCCAGCAGCAAAGGTCGGGGGCAGCGTGGAAACACCATATATTTT. Translating gives CASSKGRGQRGNTIYF.